This T cell receptor (beta chain) was identified in a study of shared clonotypes between healthy human individuals. Notes on the study in general: A reduction in generation probabilities was seen for non-shared clonotypes relative to those shared by all four donors. A handful of donors held about 4.5% of naive CD4 clonotypes in common.

This clone was seen only once. Its specificity is not known. All participating donors were Caucasian adults from Nashville, Tennessee. Over several immunoSEQ plates, each subset's genomic DNA was distributed in even portions. This table comes from immunoSEQ multiplex PCR, and its TCRdb copy is limited to in-frame clones, with some not included. The sample contains under 600,000 clones, 97% of which appear only once. This CDR3 region has 11 residues. Between the trimmed V and J ends, which lost 3 bases and 4 bases, there was a span of 6 bases. Germline V gives CDR1 DFQATT, CDR2 SNEGSKA (reference sequence).

This clonotype was obtained from a woman younger than 45 in good health. The chain carries TRBV20-1 and TRBJ1-2; D unresolved. Sequenced sample: naive CD4+ T cells sorted from blood. The subset here: CD45RA+ positively selected. The CDR3 sequence is CSASNSYGYTF. The CDR3 DNA is TGCAGTGCTAGTAACAGCTATGGCTACACCTTC.